This T cell receptor (beta chain) was identified in a study of OX40 agonist ivuxolimab in advanced cancers. Overall study context: Patients assigned to dose escalation were diagnosed with hepatocellular carcinoma, melanoma, renal cell or head and neck cancer.

Germline CDR1 is MNHEY and CDR2 is SMNVEV (reference sequence). Trimming at V came to 6 bases and at J to 5 bases, leaving 13 bases not matched to a gene. The CDR3 has 16 amino acids. Whole-study results and caveats: Partial responders at 0.1-3.0 mg/kg had among the lowest clonal expansion.

TCRdb's copy holds only in-frame clones and misses some; the assay was immunoSEQ multiplex PCR. This table holds 50,000 to 65,000 clones, around 83% found once. As concerns this clone: Its target is not known.

The chain links TRBV27 to TRBJ1-2, with 9 bases lining up with TRBD1. The material was CD4+ or CD8+ T cells sorted from blood, obtained in a trial of the OX40 agonist ivuxolimab. The TCR sequence derives from an adult with an advanced solid tumor such as melanoma, head and neck, liver or kidney cancer. CDR3 in DNA: TGTGCCAGCAGCCCACCAGGACAGGGGAGCCCATATGGCTACACCTTC. Its protein is CASSPPGQGSPYGYTF.